Presented here are 16 T cell receptor beta chains from one specimen sequenced in a study of blood T cell repertoires in COVID-19. Some clones are missing from TCRdb's copy, which holds only in-frame ones; the method was immunoSEQ multiplex PCR. The table records under 15,000 clones, roughly 84% of them present only once. Sequenced: peripheral blood. Source of these receptors: a human donor in a cohort sampled during active COVID-19.

The V and J genes are TRBV11-3 and TRBJ2-3, with 7 bases fitting TRBD1. Trimming took 5 bases from V and 0 from J; bases not matched to a gene: 8. The CDR3 totals 16 residues. CDR1 and CDR2 from the germline V gene are SGHNT and YENEEA. The CDR3 reads CASSPRQGTSTDTQYF. CDR3 nucleotides: TGTGCCAGCAGCCCAAGACAGGGTACCAGCACAGATACGCAGTATTTT.

This clone appeared a single time. The V and J genes are TRBV3-1 (or the pseudogene TRBV3-2) and TRBJ2-2; D call uncertain. V lost 4 bases and J 6 bases, leaving 6 bases between the germline ends. CDR1 is LGHDT, CDR2 YNNKEL, per germline (reference sequence). CDR3 length: 12 amino acids. The CDR3 coding sequence is TGTGCCAGCAGCCCCTCTTCCGGGGAGCTGTTTTTT. Translated: CASSPSSGELFF.

The rearrangement links TRBV6-2 or TRBV6-3 to TRBJ2-7, with 7 bases identical to TRBD1. This CDR3 comprises 15 residues. The V gene's germline CDR1 is MNHEY and CDR2 SVGEGT. Germline trimming cut 3 bases from V and 7 bases from J; bases unmatched to any gene: 12. The CDR3 DNA is TGTGCCAGCAGTTATGGTCTCGGACAGGTCCGAGAGCAGTACTTC. Encoded protein: CASSYGLGQVREQYF.

The genes are TRBV6-6 and TRBJ2-2; possibly TRBD2 for D (6 bases). V shed 5 bases and J shed 4 bases, with 17 bases lying between them. Germline loops: CDR1 MNHNY, CDR2 SVGAGI (reference sequence). This CDR3 comprises 16 residues. The CDR3 nucleotides read TGTGCCAGCAGTCCCGGGGCGGCGGGGCGCACCGGGGAGCTGTTTTTT. As protein: CASSPGAAGRTGELFF.

The chain combines TRBV3-1 (or the pseudogene TRBV3-2) with TRBJ2-1, with TRBD1 matching over 7 bases. With V trimmed by 3 bases and J by 6 bases, 17 bases remained unmatched. Looked up from germline, CDR1 is LGHDT and CDR2 is YNNKEL (reference sequence). The CDR3 has 18 residues. CDR3 sequence: CASSHGNRGGRNSNEQFF. CDR3 bases: TGTGCCAGCAGCCACGGCAACAGGGGCGGGCGGAACAGCAATGAGCAGTTCTTC.

The V and J genes are TRBV5-1 and TRBJ2-2; D is undetermined. The CDR3 consists of 15 residues. Trimming took 2 bases from V and 4 from J, leaving 12 bases between them. CDR1 is SGHRS, CDR2 YFSETQ, per germline. CDR3: CASSLFGSGTGELFF. In nucleotides, the CDR3 is TGCGCCAGCAGCTTATTTGGTTCCGGCACCGGGGAGCTGTTTTTT.

This chain joins TRBV5-5 and TRBJ1-1; 10 bases align to TRBD1. The CDR3 loop spans 15 amino acids. V trimming: 3 bases; J trimming: 5 bases; junction bases outside the gene matches: 7. The germline V gene encodes CDR1 SGHKS and CDR2 YYEKEE (reference sequence). The CDR3 loop is CASSYRQGAETEAFF. Written as DNA, the CDR3 is TGTGCCAGCAGCTACCGACAGGGGGCCGAGACTGAAGCTTTCTTT.

V gene TRBV19 combines with J gene TRBJ1-1; D gene ambiguous. CDR1 is LNHDA, CDR2 SQIVND, per germline (reference sequence). Trimming cost V 11 bases and J 1 base, with 11 bases left between them. The CDR3 contains 12 residues. In DNA, the CDR3 is TGTGCCTCCGGCAGAGGGAACACTGAAGCTTTCTTT. Encoded protein: CASGRGNTEAFF. Filled out from reference TRBV19 and TRBJ1-1, the complete variable domain reads DGGITQSPKYLFRKEGQNVTLSCEQNLNHDAMYWYRQDPGQGLRLIYYSQIVNDFQKGDIAEGYSVSREKKESFPLTVTSAQKNPTAFYLCASGRGNTEAFFGQGTRLTVV.

The V call is TRBV4-3, the J call TRBJ1-2, with no clear D. V was cut by 1 base and J by 7 bases, with 16 bases left in between. Germline CDR1 and CDR2: LGHNA and YSLEER. This CDR3 region has 15 residues. The CDR3 protein is CASSQVGRREGGYTF. The CDR3 nucleotides are TGCGCCAGCAGCCAAGTCGGCAGGCGAGAGGGTGGCTACACCTTC.

The chain combines TRBV6-2 or TRBV6-3 with TRBJ1-2, with TRBD1 as a possible D gene (5 bases). Germline-derived CDR1 and CDR2 are MNHEY and SVGEGT. The CDR3 runs to 14 residues. The V end lost 6 bases, the J end lost 8 bases, and 19 bases lay between the germline ends. The CDR3 loop is CASSATGILGGYTF. CDR3 DNA: TGTGCCAGCAGCGCTACAGGTATACTTGGCGGCTACACCTTC.

The V gene is TRBV15, the J gene TRBJ1-4; a weak D match, TRBD1 (6 bases). This CDR3 has 16 residues. V was pared by 3 bases and J by 3 bases, with 14 bases between. Germline lookup yields CDR1 LNHNV and CDR2 YYDKDF (reference sequence). CDR3 loop: CATSREQGQANEKLFF. The DNA of the CDR3 is TGTGCCACCAGCAGGGAACAGGGACAAGCTAATGAAAAACTGTTTTTT.

This sequence joins TRBV5-6 and TRBJ2-2; tentative D call: TRBD2 (5 bases). The ends were cut back, 0 bases at V and 4 bases at J, with 10 bases in the middle. Germline values: CDR1 SGHDT, CDR2 YYEEEE. The length of the CDR3 is 15 residues. The CDR3 sequence: CASSLVGRSTGELFF. In nucleotides, the CDR3 is TGTGCCAGCAGCTTGGTTGGGAGAAGCACCGGGGAGCTGTTTTTT.

The J gene is TRBJ2-6, the V gene TRBV5-6; 9 positions agree with TRBD1. The J segment lost 1 base and the V segment lost 3 bases, leaving 5 bases of the junction unmatched. The CDR3 length is 17 residues. CDR1 and CDR2 from the germline V gene are SGHDT and YYEEEE. The CDR3 protein is CASSSTGGRSGANVLTF. In DNA, the CDR3 is TGTGCCAGCAGCTCGACAGGGGGGAGGTCTGGGGCCAACGTCCTGACTTTC.

The V gene is TRBV4-3, the J gene TRBJ1-1; 7 bases align to TRBD1. CDR1 is LGHNA, CDR2 YSLEER, per germline. The CDR3 is 15 amino acids. The V gene end was trimmed by 0 bases and the J gene end by 1 base; junction bases not matched to a gene: 2. CDR3 protein: CASSQDRGANTEAFF. As DNA, the CDR3 is TGCGCCAGCAGCCAAGACAGGGGGGCGAACACTGAAGCTTTCTTT.

The chain has TRBV29-1 and TRBJ1-1; possible D gene TRBD1, 5 bases. The V end was cut by 6 bases, the J end by 5 bases, with 16 bases between. Germline lookup yields CDR1 SQVTM and CDR2 ANQGSEA. This CDR3 is built from 13 residues. The CDR3 here is CSVLAGLGTEAFF. The CDR3 region has the DNA TGCAGCGTCCTAGCGGGGCTAGGAACTGAAGCTTTCTTT. Full variable domain (remainder filled in from reference TRBV29-1 and TRBJ1-1): SAVISQKPSRDICQRGTSLTIQCQVDSQVTMMFWYRQQPGQSLTLIATANQGSEATYESGFVIDKFPISRPNLTFSTLTVSNMSPEDSSIYLCSVLAGLGTEAFFGQGTRLTVV.

V usage is TRBV24-1 and J usage is TRBJ2-2, with TRBD1 identical over 12 bases. The CDR3 runs to 17 residues. V shed 0 bases, J shed 5 bases, and the junction held 3 bases outside the gene matches. The V gene's germline CDR1 is KGHDR and CDR2 SFDVKD. CDR3 sequence reads: CATSDLGTGGATGELFF. The CDR3 coding sequence is TGTGCCACCAGTGATTTGGGGACAGGGGGCGCGACCGGGGAGCTGTTTTTT.